This entry lists 32 T cell receptor beta chains sequenced from one sample in a study of T cell repertoires in cytomegalovirus infection. TCRdb independently ran MiXCR on the reads; one entry per CDR3 protein. The top ten hold more than 13% of the sample, which has 250,000 to 300,000 distinct CDR3 sequences, around 9% seen once. The sequenced material came from PBMCs. The receptors come from a human donor in good health (CMV status not recorded). Some clones in this sample may be carry-over from other donors' samples.

The table lists this clonotype with many counts. At one end the junction does not follow the germline gene, possibly because of a read error. This chain links TRBV7-2 with TRBJ1-1; D remains unclear. CDR3 size: 15 residues. Germline V gene sequence: CDR1 SGHTA, CDR2 FQGNSA. The CDR3 DNA is TGTGCCAGCAGCTTAGTTCGAGGGAGGAACGCTGAAGCTTTCTTT. Amino acids: CASSLVRGRNAEAFF.

This clonotype was seen many times. This rearrangement joins TRBV10-3 to TRBJ1-5, with D perhaps TRBD1 (6 bases). Trimming took off 3 bases at V and 2 bases at J, with 11 bases between the two ends. The CDR3 has 15 residues. The germline gives CDR1 ENHRY, CDR2 SYGVKD. The DNA for the CDR3 is TGTGCCATCAGTGATAAACAGGGAGGCAATCAGCCCCAGCATTTT. This translates into CAISDKQGGNQPQHF.

This clonotype has a count of ten or more. The chain is built from TRBV7-2 and TRBJ2-2; D perhaps matches TRBD2 (5 bases). Trimming took 6 bases from V and 0 from J, leaving 11 bases between them. Germline CDR1 reads SGHTA; CDR2 reads FQGNSA. This CDR3 has 15 residues. Written as DNA, the CDR3 is TGTGCCAGCAGGATTAGCGCAGCGAACACCGGGGAGCTGTTTTTT. It specifies CASRISAANTGELFF.

There are many counts of this clonotype. The chain joins TRBV7-2 to TRBJ1-1; no reliable D call. Between the trimmed V and J ends, which lost 5 bases and 1 base, there was a span of 14 bases. The CDR3 sequence is 15 residues long. CDR1 and CDR2 (germline): SGHTA, FQGNSA. The CDR3: CASSTQTGPNTEAFF. The CDR3 DNA reads as TGTGCCAGCAGCACACAAACGGGCCCGAACACTGAAGCTTTCTTT.

The V gene is TRBV14, the J gene TRBJ1-1; D gene ambiguous. Trimming took 4 bases from V and 8 from J, leaving 14 bases between them. The germline gives CDR1 SGHDN, CDR2 FVKESK. This CDR3 is 13 amino acids long. CDR3 amino acids: CASSLGRSQEAFF. Written as DNA, the CDR3 is TGTGCCAGCAGCCTTGGCAGGTCTCAAGAAGCTTTCTTT.

The J gene is TRBJ2-7, the V gene TRBV28; D is perhaps TRBD1 (5 bases). The CDR3 sequence is 14 residues long. Trimming took off 2 bases at V and 2 bases at J, with 10 bases between the two ends. Germline CDR1 reads MDHEN; CDR2 reads SYDVKM. DNA of the CDR3: TGTGCCAGCAGTTTAGTCGACAGAACCTACGAGCAGTACTTC. Residues: CASSLVDRTYEQYF.

This clonotype came up many times. The chain has TRBV6-2 or TRBV6-3 and TRBJ1-1; D call uncertain. CDR1 is MNHEY, CDR2 SVGEGT, per germline. CDR3 size: 16 residues. Trimming took off 2 bases at V and 1 base at J, with 14 bases between the two ends. CDR3 amino acids: CASSYGPSVGNTEAFF. CDR3 nucleotides: TGTGCCAGCAGTTACGGACCCTCGGTAGGGAACACTGAAGCTTTCTTT.

V is TRBV12-3 or TRBV12-4 and J is TRBJ2-1, with TRBD1 identical over 7 bases. V lost 4 bases, J lost 10 bases, and 7 bases stayed unmatched. CDR3 length equals 13 residues. The CDR3 region is CASSSTGWREQFF. The CDR3 nucleotides read TGTGCCAGCAGTTCGACAGGGTGGCGGGAGCAGTTCTTC.

The chain is built from TRBV11-2 and TRBJ2-2, with 7 bases identical to TRBD2. Germline CDR1 and CDR2: SGHAT and FQNNGV. Unmatched junction bases numbered 13, after V lost 6 bases and J lost 6 bases. This CDR3 comprises 16 residues. The CDR3 is CASSQPMGGTPGELFF. The CDR3 nucleotides are TGTGCCAGCAGTCAACCGATGGGAGGGACGCCCGGGGAGCTGTTTTTT.

This clonotype was seen many times. The genes are TRBV12-3 or TRBV12-4 and TRBJ2-6; 8 bases map to TRBD1. The length of the CDR3 is 16 residues. With V trimmed by 5 bases and J by 2 bases, 5 bases remained unmatched. This CDR3 is CASSKTGVTGANVLTF. The CDR3 DNA is TGTGCCAGCAGTAAGACAGGGGTCACTGGGGCCAACGTCCTGACTTTC.

The V gene is TRBV29-1, the J gene TRBJ2-3; 10 nucleotides line up with TRBD2. The V gene's germline CDR1 is SQVTM and CDR2 ANQGSEA. This CDR3 spans 14 amino acids. Unmatched junction bases numbered 7, after V lost 6 bases and J lost 4 bases. The DNA of the CDR3 is TGCAGCGTCCCGAGCGGGAGGGGGTCAGATACGCAGTATTTT. It is translated as CSVPSGRGSDTQYF.

This clonotype was detected ten times or more. DNA of the CDR3: TGTGCCAGCCGCAGGGGGGGGGCAACCGGCGAGCAGTACTTC. Translating gives CASRRGGATGEQYF. The J gene is TRBJ2-7, the V gene TRBV7-2, with D perhaps matching TRBD1 or TRBD2 (7 bases each). The V gene lost 8 bases and the J gene lost 6 bases, with 20 bases spanning the gap. The CDR3 covers 14 residues. The germline gives CDR1 SGHTA, CDR2 FQGNSA.

This clonotype was picked up a small number of times. The chain has TRBV9 and TRBJ1-1; weak D call: TRBD1 (5 bases). CDR1 is SGDLS, CDR2 YYNGEE, per germline. The CDR3 is 14 amino acids. Trimming took 4 bases from V and 2 from J, leaving 12 bases between them. CDR3 DNA sequence: TGTGCCAGCAGCTCGGACACGAGAAACACTGAAGCTTTCTTT. As protein: CASSSDTRNTEAFF. Full variable domain (missing parts from reference TRBV9 and TRBJ1-1): DSGVTQTPKHLITATGQRVTLRCSPRSGDLSVYWYQQSLDQGLQFLIQYYNGEERAKGNILERFSAQQFPDLHSELNLSSLELGDSALYFCASSSDTRNTEAFFGQGTRLTVV.

The chain uses TRBV12-3 or TRBV12-4 and TRBJ2-2, with 11 bases aligning to TRBD2. J gave up 4 bases and V 3 bases, and 4 bases lay outside the gene matches. CDR3 length equals 16 residues. This chain's CDR3 is CASSFATSGSTGELFF. The CDR3 coding sequence is TGTGCCAGCAGTTTCGCCACTAGCGGGAGCACCGGGGAGCTGTTTTTT.

The table lists this clonotype with many counts. V gene TRBV28 combines with J gene TRBJ1-5; TRBD1 agrees at 9 bases. The CDR3 contains 14 residues. CDR1 is MDHEN and CDR2 is SYDVKM in the germline V gene. V gave up 5 bases and J gave up 5 bases; unmatched junction bases: 4. The CDR3 loop is CASSLDRGDQPQHF. CDR3 nucleotide sequence: TGTGCCAGCAGTCTGGACAGGGGAGATCAGCCCCAGCATTTT. Based on the CDR3 plus reference TRBV28 and TRBJ1-5, the full variable domain is DVKVTQSSRYLVKRTGEKVFLECVQDMDHENMFWYRQDPGLGLRLIYFSYDVKMKEKGDIPEGYSVSREKKERFSLILESASTNQTSMYLCASSLDRGDQPQHFGDGTRLSIL.

This clonotype was recorded a few times. The chain recombines TRBV19 with TRBJ1-5; a possible D gene is TRBD1 (6 bases). The CDR3 is 16 amino acids. Germline lookup yields CDR1 LNHDA and CDR2 SQIVND (reference sequence). V gave up 6 bases and J gave up 3 bases, with 18 bases separating them. The CDR3 DNA reads as TGTGCCAGTAGCAGAGGTCGCAGGGGCGACAATCAGCCCCAGCATTTT. It encodes CASSRGRRGDNQPQHF.

This clonotype was seen ten or more times. J is TRBJ2-7 and V is TRBV11-2; maybe TRBD1 (6 bases). CDR1 and CDR2 (germline): SGHAT, FQNNGV. CDR3 length: 12 amino acids. The V gene lost 5 bases and the J gene lost 7 bases, with 12 bases spanning the gap. The CDR3 spells CASSLQGVEQYF. The CDR3, as DNA: TGTGCCAGCAGCCTACAGGGTGTAGAGCAGTACTTC.

V gene TRBV6-2 or TRBV6-3 combines with J gene TRBJ2-2; 7 nucleotides agree with TRBD2. The CDR3 contains 18 residues. Unmatched junction bases numbered 14, after V lost 7 bases and J lost 0 bases. Germline values: CDR1 MNHEY, CDR2 SVGEGT. CDR3 region: CASTSPSVAGANTGELFF. Written as DNA, the CDR3 is TGTGCCAGCACTTCCCCTTCAGTAGCGGGCGCGAACACCGGGGAGCTGTTTTTT.

The chain combines TRBV12-3 or TRBV12-4 with TRBJ2-3; TRBD2 matches at 9 bases. With V trimmed by 6 bases and J by 6 bases, 1 base remained unmatched. CDR3 size: 12 residues. CDR3 sequence reads: CASRSGGDTQYF. The CDR3, as DNA: TGTGCCAGCAGAAGCGGGGGGGATACGCAGTATTTT.

This clonotype was detected many times. The J gene is TRBJ2-1, the V gene TRBV7-8, with D perhaps matching TRBD2 (6 bases). Germline CDR1 is SGHVS and CDR2 is FQNEAQ. The CDR3 length is 13 residues. The V end lost 1 base, the J end lost 12 bases, and 13 bases lay between the germline ends. CDR3 residues: CASSLGRAVGQFF. For the CDR3, the DNA is TGTGCCAGCAGCTTAGGGAGGGCGGTGGGGCAGTTCTTC. Full variable domain (outside the CDR3, taken from reference TRBV7-8 and TRBJ2-1): GAGVSQSPRYKVAKRGQDVALRCDPISGHVSLFWYQQALGQGPEFLTYFQNEAQLDKSGLPSDRFFAERPEGSVSTLKIQRTQQEDSAVYLCASSLGRAVGQFFGPGTRLTVL.

This clonotype was observed at least ten times. This chain links TRBV6-2 or TRBV6-3 with TRBJ1-1, with 9 bases that match TRBD1. This CDR3 is built from 19 residues. Losses at the gene ends were 2 bases for V and 4 bases for J; bases not matched to a gene: 17. Germline values: CDR1 MNHEY, CDR2 SVGEGT. The CDR3 sequence: CASSYPRPGTGLKGTEAFF. CDR3 DNA: TGTGCCAGCAGTTACCCTCGTCCCGGGACAGGGCTGAAGGGCACTGAAGCTTTCTTT.

This clonotype was counted at least ten times. Here the CDR3 DNA reads TGTGCCAGCAGTTCGCGGGACATCCGAAGCAAGACCCAGTACTTC. The encoded protein is CASSSRDIRSKTQYF. This chain joins TRBV12-3 or TRBV12-4 and TRBJ2-5; D may be TRBD1 or TRBD2 (6 bases each). V was pared by 4 bases and J by 6 bases, with 18 bases between. The CDR3 consists of 15 residues.

This clonotype was observed many times. This chain connects TRBV18 to TRBJ2-2; TRBD1 is a possible D gene (5 bases). V lost 5 bases, J lost 6 bases, and 13 bases lay in between. From germline, CDR1 is KGHSH and CDR2 LQKENI. The length of the CDR3 is 14 residues. CDR3 sequence: CASSFQGVAGELFF. In DNA, the CDR3 is TGTGCCAGCTCATTCCAGGGTGTCGCCGGGGAGCTGTTTTTT.

Many counts were recorded for this clonotype. The V gene is TRBV6-5, the J gene TRBJ1-1; weak D call: TRBD1 (6 bases). Germline values: CDR1 MNHEY, CDR2 SVGAGI. V shed 2 bases and J shed 2 bases, with 12 bases lying between them. CDR3 length: 15 amino acids. CDR3: CASSYQGTVNTEAFF. The CDR3 nucleotides are TGTGCCAGCAGTTACCAGGGGACCGTAAACACTGAAGCTTTCTTT.

The table lists this clonotype with a few counts. The rearrangement joins TRBV18 to TRBJ2-1; 11 bases fit TRBD2. Germline V gene lookup returns CDR1 KGHSH and CDR2 LQKENI. Trimming took 5 bases from V and 7 from J; bases not matched to a gene: 4. The CDR3 extends over 14 amino acids. The CDR3 here is CASSFLAGGNEQFF. DNA for the CDR3: TGTGCCAGCTCATTTCTAGCGGGAGGAAATGAGCAGTTCTTC. The whole variable domain, filled in from reference TRBV18 and TRBJ2-1, reads NAGVMQNPRHLVRRRGQEARLRCSPMKGHSHVYWYRQLPEEGLKFMVYLQKENIIDESGMPKERFSAEFPKEGPSILRIQQVVRGDSAAYFCASSFLAGGNEQFFGPGTRLTVL.

Ten or more counts support this clonotype. The rearrangement links TRBV7-9 to TRBJ2-1; D is possibly TRBD1 (6 bases). CDR1 SEHNR and CDR2 FQNEAQ come from the germline V gene (reference sequence). V shed 10 bases and J shed 3 bases, with 16 bases lying between them. The CDR3 covers 14 residues. CDR3 DNA: TGTGCCACCGGCCGGGACACGAACTACAATGAGCAGTTCTTC. Amino acid sequence: CATGRDTNYNEQFF.

Many counts were recorded for this clonotype. The chain couples TRBV7-2 to TRBJ2-1; possibly TRBD2 for D (6 bases). The length of the CDR3 is 14 residues. Per the germline V gene, CDR1 is SGHTA and CDR2 is FQGNSA. Trimming shortened V by 2 bases and J by 6 bases, and 11 bases separated the two germline ends. The CDR3 is CASSLRDWANEQFF. In nucleotides, the CDR3 is TGTGCCAGCAGCTTAAGGGACTGGGCCAATGAGCAGTTCTTC.

J is TRBJ2-7 and V is TRBV10-3; D ambiguous. Trimming took off 5 bases at V and 5 bases at J, with 16 bases between the two ends. CDR3 size: 14 residues. Per germline, CDR1 ENHRY and CDR2 SYGVKD. The CDR3, as DNA: TGTGCCATCAGTCGAGGCCCAAATCAGAACGAGCAGTACTTC. Translation: CAISRGPNQNEQYF.

This clonotype was seen ten or more times. The CDR3 nucleotides read TGTGCCAGCAGACTGGTCCCAGGGGTTACTGAAGCTTTCTTT. Protein product: CASRLVPGVTEAFF. The V call is TRBV12-3 or TRBV12-4, the J call TRBJ1-1; D might be TRBD1 (6 bases). The V and J ends lost 6 bases and 5 bases respectively, with 16 bases between them. The CDR3 extends over 14 amino acids.

This clonotype was detected ten times or more. The V gene is TRBV7-8, the J gene TRBJ1-1; D remains ambiguous. CDR1 SGHVS and CDR2 FQNEAQ come from the germline V gene. This CDR3 region has 15 residues. V lost 5 bases and J 0 bases, leaving 13 bases between the germline ends. DNA of the CDR3: TGTGCCAGCAGCCCAGCGTTTGGGGTGAACACTGAAGCTTTCTTT. Encoded protein: CASSPAFGVNTEAFF.

This clonotype was detected many times. The chain has TRBV20-1 and TRBJ2-6; D gene uncertain. This CDR3 spans 14 amino acids. Germline CDR1 DFQATT, CDR2 SNEGSKA (reference sequence). V was clipped by 2 bases and J by 0 bases, with 5 bases between them. CDR3 sequence reads: CSARRVSGANVLTF. The DNA for the CDR3 is TGCAGTGCTAGAAGGGTCTCTGGGGCCAACGTCCTGACTTTC.

In this sample, this clonotype turned up many times. The V call is TRBV6-2 or TRBV6-3, the J call TRBJ2-2, with TRBD1 identical over 9 bases. This CDR3 region has 14 residues. Losses at the gene ends were 5 bases for V and 3 bases for J; bases not matched to a gene: 1. Per germline, CDR1 MNHEY and CDR2 SVGEGT. CDR3 amino acids: CASSRTGDTGELFF. As DNA, the CDR3 is TGTGCCAGCAGTAGGACAGGGGACACCGGGGAGCTGTTTTTT.